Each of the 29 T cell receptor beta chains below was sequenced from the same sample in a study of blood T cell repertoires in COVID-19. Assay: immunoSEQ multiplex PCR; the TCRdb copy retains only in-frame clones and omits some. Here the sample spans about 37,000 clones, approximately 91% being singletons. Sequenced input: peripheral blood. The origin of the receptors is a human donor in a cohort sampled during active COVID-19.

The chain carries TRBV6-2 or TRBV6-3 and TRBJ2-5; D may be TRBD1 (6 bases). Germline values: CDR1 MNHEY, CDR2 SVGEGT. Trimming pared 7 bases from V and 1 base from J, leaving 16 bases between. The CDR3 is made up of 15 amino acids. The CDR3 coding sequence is TGTGCCAGCACCCCCGACAGGAATCTCCAAGAGACCCAGTACTTC. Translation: CASTPDRNLQETQYF.

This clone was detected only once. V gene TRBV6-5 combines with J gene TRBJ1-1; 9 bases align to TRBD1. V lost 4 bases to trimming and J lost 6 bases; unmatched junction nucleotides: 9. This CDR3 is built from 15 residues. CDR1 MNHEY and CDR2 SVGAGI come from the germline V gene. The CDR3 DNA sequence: TGTGCCAGCAGTTTGGACAGGGGAACCCGCGCTGAAGCTTTCTTT. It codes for CASSLDRGTRAEAFF.

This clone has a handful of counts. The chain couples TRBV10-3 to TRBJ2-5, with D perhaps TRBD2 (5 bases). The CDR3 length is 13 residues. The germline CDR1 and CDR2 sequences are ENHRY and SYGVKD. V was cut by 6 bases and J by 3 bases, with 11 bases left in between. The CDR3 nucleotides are TGTGCCATCAGGCCGGACGGGGAAGAGACCCAGTACTTC. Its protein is CAIRPDGEETQYF.

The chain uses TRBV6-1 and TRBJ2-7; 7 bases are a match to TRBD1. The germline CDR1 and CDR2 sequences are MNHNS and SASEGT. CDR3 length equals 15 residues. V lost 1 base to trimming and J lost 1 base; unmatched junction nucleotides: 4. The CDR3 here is CASSEVGTESYEQYF. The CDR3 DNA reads TGTGCCAGCAGTGAAGTGGGGACAGAGTCCTACGAGCAGTACTTC.

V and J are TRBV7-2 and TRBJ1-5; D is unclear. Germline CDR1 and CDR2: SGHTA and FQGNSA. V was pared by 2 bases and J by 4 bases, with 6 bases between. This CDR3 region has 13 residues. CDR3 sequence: CASSLFPNQPQHF. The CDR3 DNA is TGTGCCAGCAGCTTATTTCCGAATCAGCCCCAGCATTTT.

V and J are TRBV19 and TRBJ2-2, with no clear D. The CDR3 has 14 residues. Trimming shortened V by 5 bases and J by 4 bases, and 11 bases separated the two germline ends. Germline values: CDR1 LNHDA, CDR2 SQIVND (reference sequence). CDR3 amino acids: CASSPTPGTGELFF. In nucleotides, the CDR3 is TGTGCCAGTAGTCCAACACCGGGCACCGGGGAGCTGTTTTTT.

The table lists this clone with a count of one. The CDR3 DNA reads TGTGCCAGCAGTTTCCGGGAGGGCAATGAGCAGTTCTTC. This codes for CASSFREGNEQFF. This chain connects TRBV6-5 to TRBJ2-1, with 8 bases that match TRBD2. V gave up 4 bases and J gave up 6 bases; unmatched junction bases: 2. This CDR3 contains 13 residues. Germline CDR1 reads MNHEY; CDR2 reads SVGAGI.

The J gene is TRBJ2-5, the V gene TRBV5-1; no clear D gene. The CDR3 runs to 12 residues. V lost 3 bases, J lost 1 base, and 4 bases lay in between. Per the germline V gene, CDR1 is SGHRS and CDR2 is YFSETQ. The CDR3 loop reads CASSSLQETQYF. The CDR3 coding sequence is TGCGCCAGCAGCTCCCTCCAAGAGACCCAGTACTTC.

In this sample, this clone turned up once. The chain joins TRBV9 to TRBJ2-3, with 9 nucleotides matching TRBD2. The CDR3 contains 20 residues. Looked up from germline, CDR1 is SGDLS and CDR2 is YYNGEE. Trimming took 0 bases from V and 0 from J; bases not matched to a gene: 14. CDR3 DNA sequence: TGTGCCAGCAGCGTAGCTACTGGGCGGGGGGGACTGAGAAGCACAGATACGCAGTATTTT. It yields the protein CASSVATGRGGLRSTDTQYF.

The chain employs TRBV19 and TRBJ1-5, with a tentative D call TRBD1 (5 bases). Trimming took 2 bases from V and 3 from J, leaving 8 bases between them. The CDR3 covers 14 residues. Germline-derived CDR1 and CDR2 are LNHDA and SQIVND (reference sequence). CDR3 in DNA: TGTGCCAGTAGTATACAGGGAACCAATCAGCCCCAGCATTTT. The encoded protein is CASSIQGTNQPQHF.

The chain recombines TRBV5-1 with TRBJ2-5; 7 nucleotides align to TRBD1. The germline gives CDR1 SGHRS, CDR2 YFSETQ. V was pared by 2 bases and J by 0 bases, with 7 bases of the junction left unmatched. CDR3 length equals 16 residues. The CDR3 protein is CASSFNGRGYQETQYF. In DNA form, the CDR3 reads TGCGCCAGCAGCTTTAACGGCAGGGGGTACCAAGAGACCCAGTACTTC.

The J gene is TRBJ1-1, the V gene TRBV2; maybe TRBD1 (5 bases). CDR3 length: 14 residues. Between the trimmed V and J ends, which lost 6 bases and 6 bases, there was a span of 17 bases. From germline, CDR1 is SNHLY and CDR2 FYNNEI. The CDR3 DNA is TGTGCCAGCAGGAGGGAGGGGCGGAGGCCTGAAGCTTTCTTT. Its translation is CASRREGRRPEAFF. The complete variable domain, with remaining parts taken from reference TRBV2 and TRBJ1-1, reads EPEVTQTPSHQVTQMGQEVILRCVPISNHLYFYWYRQILGQKVEFLVSFYNNEISEKSEIFDDQFSVERPDGSNFTLKIRSTKLEDSAMYFCASRREGRRPEAFFGQGTRLTVV.

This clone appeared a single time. The CDR3 nucleotides read TGTGCCAGCAGTTACTCGAGACAGGGAAGCTCCTACGAGCAGTACTTC. As protein: CASSYSRQGSSYEQYF. The chain couples TRBV6-2 or TRBV6-3 to TRBJ2-7, with 7 nucleotides matching TRBD1. The CDR3 has 16 amino acids. Germline CDR1 is MNHEY and CDR2 is SVGEGT. The junction had 5 bases not matched to a gene; V was cut back by 0 bases and J by 0 bases.

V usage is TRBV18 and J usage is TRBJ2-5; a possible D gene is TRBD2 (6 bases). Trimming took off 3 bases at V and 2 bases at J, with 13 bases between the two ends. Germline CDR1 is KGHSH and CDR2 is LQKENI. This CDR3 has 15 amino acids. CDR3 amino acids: CASSPRLAGQETQYF. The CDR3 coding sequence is TGTGCCAGCTCACCTCGTCTGGCGGGGCAAGAGACCCAGTACTTC. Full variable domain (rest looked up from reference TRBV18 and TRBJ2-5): NAGVMQNPRHLVRRRGQEARLRCSPMKGHSHVYWYRQLPEEGLKFMVYLQKENIIDESGMPKERFSAEFPKEGPSILRIQQVVRGDSAAYFCASSPRLAGQETQYFGPGTRLLVL.

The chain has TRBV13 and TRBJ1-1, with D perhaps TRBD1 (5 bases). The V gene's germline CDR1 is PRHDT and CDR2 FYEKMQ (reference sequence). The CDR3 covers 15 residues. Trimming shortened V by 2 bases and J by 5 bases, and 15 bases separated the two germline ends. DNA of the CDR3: TGTGCCAGCAGCTTAAACCACGGGAGGGGAACTGAAGCTTTCTTT. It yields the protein CASSLNHGRGTEAFF.

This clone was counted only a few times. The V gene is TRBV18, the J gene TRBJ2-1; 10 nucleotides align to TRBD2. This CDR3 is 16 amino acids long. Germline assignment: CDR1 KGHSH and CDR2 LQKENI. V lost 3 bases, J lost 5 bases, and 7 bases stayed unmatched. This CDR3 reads CASSPFSGRSNNEQFF. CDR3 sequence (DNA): TGTGCCAGCTCACCCTTTAGCGGGAGGAGTAACAATGAGCAGTTCTTC.

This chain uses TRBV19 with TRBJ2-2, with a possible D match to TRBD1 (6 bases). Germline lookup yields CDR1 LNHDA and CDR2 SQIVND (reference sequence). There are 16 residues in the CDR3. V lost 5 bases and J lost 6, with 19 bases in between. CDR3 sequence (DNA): TGTGCCAGTAGTGCCGCCGGGACAAGAACACCCGGGGAGCTGTTTTTT. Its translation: CASSAAGTRTPGELFF. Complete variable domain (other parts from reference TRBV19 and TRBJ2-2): DGGITQSPKYLFRKEGQNVTLSCEQNLNHDAMYWYRQDPGQGLRLIYYSQIVNDFQKGDIAEGYSVSREKKESFPLTVTSAQKNPTAFYLCASSAAGTRTPGELFFGEGSRLTVL.

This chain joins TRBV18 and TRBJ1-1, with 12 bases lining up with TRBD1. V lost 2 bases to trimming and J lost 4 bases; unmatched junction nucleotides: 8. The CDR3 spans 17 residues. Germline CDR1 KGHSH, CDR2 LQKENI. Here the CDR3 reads CASSPAGQGASVTEAFF. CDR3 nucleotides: TGTGCCAGCTCACCAGCGGGACAGGGGGCCAGTGTCACTGAAGCTTTCTTT.

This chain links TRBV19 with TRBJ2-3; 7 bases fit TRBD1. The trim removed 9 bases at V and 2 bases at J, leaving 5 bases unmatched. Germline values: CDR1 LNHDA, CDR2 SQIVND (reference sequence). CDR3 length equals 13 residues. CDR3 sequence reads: CASSQGFTDTQYF. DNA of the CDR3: TGTGCCAGCTCACAGGGGTTCACAGATACGCAGTATTTT. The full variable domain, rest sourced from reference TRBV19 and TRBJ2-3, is DGGITQSPKYLFRKEGQNVTLSCEQNLNHDAMYWYRQDPGQGLRLIYYSQIVNDFQKGDIAEGYSVSREKKESFPLTVTSAQKNPTAFYLCASSQGFTDTQYFGPGTRLTVL.

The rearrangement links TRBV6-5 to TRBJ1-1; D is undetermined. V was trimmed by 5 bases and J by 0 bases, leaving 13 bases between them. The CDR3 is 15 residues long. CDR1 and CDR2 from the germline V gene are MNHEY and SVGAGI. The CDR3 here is CASSQYFSLNTEAFF. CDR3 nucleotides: TGTGCCAGCAGTCAGTATTTCTCCTTGAACACTGAAGCTTTCTTT.

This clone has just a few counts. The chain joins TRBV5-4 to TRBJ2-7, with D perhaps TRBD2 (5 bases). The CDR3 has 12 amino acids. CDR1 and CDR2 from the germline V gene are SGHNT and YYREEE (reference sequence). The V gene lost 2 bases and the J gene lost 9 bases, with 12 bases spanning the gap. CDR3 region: CASSFSGIGQYF. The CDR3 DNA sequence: TGTGCCAGCAGCTTCTCGGGGATTGGGCAGTACTTC.

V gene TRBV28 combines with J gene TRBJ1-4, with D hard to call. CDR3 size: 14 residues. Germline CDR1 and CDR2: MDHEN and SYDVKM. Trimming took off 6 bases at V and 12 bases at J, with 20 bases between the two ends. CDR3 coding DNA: TGTGCCAGCAGGAAGGGTGGCTCCCCTAGCGAACTGTTTTTT. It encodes CASRKGGSPSELFF.

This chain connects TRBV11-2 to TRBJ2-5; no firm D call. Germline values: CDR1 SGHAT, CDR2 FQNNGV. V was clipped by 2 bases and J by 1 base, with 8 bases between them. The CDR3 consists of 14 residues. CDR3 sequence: CASSLLSSQETQYF. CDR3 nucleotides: TGTGCCAGCAGCTTACTGTCCTCCCAAGAGACCCAGTACTTC.

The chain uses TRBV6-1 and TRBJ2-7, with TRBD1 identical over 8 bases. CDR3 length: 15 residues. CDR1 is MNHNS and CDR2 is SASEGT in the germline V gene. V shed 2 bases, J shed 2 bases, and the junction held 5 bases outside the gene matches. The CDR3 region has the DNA TGTGCCAGCAGTGAACAGGGGGCGACCCCCTACGAGCAGTACTTC. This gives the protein CASSEQGATPYEQYF.

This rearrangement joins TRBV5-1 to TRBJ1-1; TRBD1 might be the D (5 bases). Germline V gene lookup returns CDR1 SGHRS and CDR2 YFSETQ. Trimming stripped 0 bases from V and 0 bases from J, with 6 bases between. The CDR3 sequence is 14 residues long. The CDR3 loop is CASSLEGMNTEAFF. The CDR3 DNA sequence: TGCGCCAGCAGCTTGGAGGGGATGAACACTGAAGCTTTCTTT.

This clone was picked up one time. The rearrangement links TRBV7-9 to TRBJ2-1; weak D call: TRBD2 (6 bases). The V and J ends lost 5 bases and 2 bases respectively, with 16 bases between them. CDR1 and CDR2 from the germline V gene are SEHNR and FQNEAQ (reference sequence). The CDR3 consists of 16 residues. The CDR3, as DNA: TGTGCCAGCAGCCCCGCGGGGCCAGACCCCTACAATGAGCAGTTCTTC. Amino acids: CASSPAGPDPYNEQFF.

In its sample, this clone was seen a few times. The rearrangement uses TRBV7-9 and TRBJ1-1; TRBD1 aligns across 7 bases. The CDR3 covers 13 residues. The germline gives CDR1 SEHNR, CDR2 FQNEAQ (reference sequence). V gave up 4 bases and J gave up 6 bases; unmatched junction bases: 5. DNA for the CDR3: TGTGCCAGCAGCTCAAGACAGGGACCTGAAGCTTTCTTT. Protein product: CASSSRQGPEAFF.

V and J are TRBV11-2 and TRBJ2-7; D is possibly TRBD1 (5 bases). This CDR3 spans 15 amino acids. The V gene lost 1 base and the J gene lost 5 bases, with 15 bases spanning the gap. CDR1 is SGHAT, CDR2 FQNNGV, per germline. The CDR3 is CASSLVLDRSHEQYF. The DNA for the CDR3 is TGTGCCAGCAGCTTAGTCTTAGACAGAAGCCACGAGCAGTACTTC.

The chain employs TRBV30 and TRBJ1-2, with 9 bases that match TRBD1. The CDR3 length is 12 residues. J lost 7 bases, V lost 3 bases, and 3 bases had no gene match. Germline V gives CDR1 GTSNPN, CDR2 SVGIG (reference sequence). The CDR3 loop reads CAWRRTGAGYTF. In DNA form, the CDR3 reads TGTGCCTGGAGAAGGACAGGGGCTGGCTACACCTTC.